A selection of T cell receptor beta chains follows, all from one sample in a study of T cell changes during pregnancy in multiple sclerosis. Sequencing used immunoSEQ multiplex PCR; TCRdb keeps in-frame clones, though not all of them. Counted here are about 110,000 clones, around 92% occurring once; the ten biggest clones make up around 1.5%. The sample consisted of peripheral blood, taken after pregnancy. The receptor source for this set is a female donor with multiple sclerosis, enrolled in a pregnancy study. Both conserved end residues are part of each CDR3. Fields, in order: CDR3 length, J gene, clone size, D gene, V gene, CDR3 DNA, CDR3 protein. The D gene is left open where the match is weak. Expanded clones are given a class, and other clones once, few, many or no size at all.

13 TRBJ2-4 once NA TRBV6-1 TGTGCCAGCAGTGACCGGGAGCAGGGCATTCAGTACTTC CASSDREQGIQYF
14 TRBJ1-2 few TRBD1 TRBV6-6 TGTGCCAGCAGCCCCACGGGACAGGTCAACGGCTACACCTTC CASSPTGQVNGYTF
14 TRBJ1-1 NA NA TRBV6-6 TGTGCCAGCACCTACACAGGGTCAGACACTGAAGCTTTCTTT CASTYTGSDTEAFF
11 TRBJ1-2 NA NA TRBV6-1 TGTGCCAGCAGGTTTAATTATGGCTACACCTTC CASRFNYGYTF
16 TRBJ2-1 NA TRBD2 TRBV7-2 TGTGCCAGCAGCTTAGGGCCTAGCGGGGGGTACAATGAGCAGTTCTTC CASSLGPSGGYNEQFF
15 TRBJ2-5 NA NA TRBV15 TGTGCCACCAGCAGAGCCCCAATCGGGGGAGAGACCCAGTACTTC CATSRAPIGGETQYF
14 TRBJ1-2 NA TRBD1 TRBV18 TGTGCCAGCTCACCACCGGGACAGGGTTATGGCTACACCTTC CASSPPGQGYGYTF
13 TRBJ1-5 once TRBD1 TRBV2 TGTGCCAGCAGCCCCGGACAGGATCAGCCCCAGCATTTT CASSPGQDQPQHF
13 TRBJ1-1 NA NA TRBV7-8 TGTGCCAGCAGCTCAAACAGGGACGCTGAAGCTTTCTTT CASSSNRDAEAFF
13 TRBJ1-5 NA TRBD1 TRBV6-5 TGTGCCAGCAGTTTCACAGGGGATCAGCCCCAGCATTTT CASSFTGDQPQHF
11 TRBJ1-5 NA NA TRBV27 TGTGCCAGCGGGCCTAATCAGCCCCAGCATTTT CASGPNQPQHF
13 TRBJ2-1 NA TRBD2 TRBV11-2 TGTGCCAGCAGCCCGGGACTAATCAATGAGCAGTTCTTC CASSPGLINEQFF
16 TRBJ2-7 NA NA TRBV18 TGTGCCAGCTCACTCCAACTAGCACAGAGCTCCTACGAGCAGTACTTC CASSLQLAQSSYEQYF
14 TRBJ2-5 NA NA TRBV5-6 TGTGCCAGCAGCTTGGCGGGATTCCAAGAGACCCAGTACTTC CASSLAGFQETQYF
12 TRBJ1-1 NA NA TRBV10-3 TGTGCCATCAAACAGGGGAACACTGAAGCTTTCTTT CAIKQGNTEAFF
17 TRBJ2-3 once NA TRBV18 TGTGCCAGCTCACCCAGGAGGACGCCCGCGGGCACAGATACGCAGTATTTT CASSPRRTPAGTDTQYF
13 TRBJ2-7 NA NA TRBV28 TGTGCCAGCAGTTTATCAGGAACTTACGAGCAGTACTTC CASSLSGTYEQYF
14 TRBJ2-1 NA NA TRBV4-2 TGTGCCAGCAGCCAAGAAGGCAGGGGCAATGAGCAGTTCTTC CASSQEGRGNEQFF
16 TRBJ2-1 once NA TRBV10-2 TGCGCCAGCAGTGATTCTTCCCTTGGGCCGGCGAATGAGCAGTTCTTC CASSDSSLGPANEQFF
15 TRBJ2-3 NA NA TRBV7-8 TGTGCCAGCAGCTCTCTACAGGGACCCACAGATACGCAGTATTTT CASSSLQGPTDTQYF
17 TRBJ1-2 NA NA TRBV14 TGTGCCAGCAGCCAAGTGTTTGTTGGAGGGGATAAGGGTGGCTACACCTTC CASSQVFVGGDKGGYTF
14 TRBJ1-1 NA NA TRBV6-1 TGTGCCAGCACTATCCGGGACAAAGAAGGGGTAGCTTTCTTT CASTIRDKEGVAFF
14 TRBJ1-4 once NA TRBV5-8 TGTGCCAGCAGCCGGGGGGGCTTTAGTGAAAAACTGTTTTTT CASSRGGFSEKLFF
14 TRBJ2-7 NA TRBD1 TRBV6-1 TGTGCCAGCAGCCTGAGGGGGCTCCCGGTCGAGCAGTACTTC CASSLRGLPVEQYF
14 TRBJ2-5 NA NA TRBV5-4 TGTGCCAGCAGCTTGGGGGCGTACCAAGAGACCCAGTACTTC CASSLGAYQETQYF
14 TRBJ2-7 NA TRBD2 TRBV2 TGTGCCAGCAGTTCGCCGGGACTAGCGTACGAGCAGTACTTC CASSSPGLAYEQYF
17 TRBJ2-7 NA TRBD2 TRBV27 TGTGCCAGCAGCTCTTGGGTTAGCGGGAGGGCCTCCTACGAGCAGTACTTC CASSSWVSGRASYEQYF
17 TRBJ1-1 NA NA TRBV7-7 TGTGCCAGCAGCCCTGGAGGGGCCTCTTGGCCGATCACTGAAGCTTTCTTT CASSPGGASWPITEAFF
14 TRBJ2-2 NA NA TRBV5-1 TGCGCCAGCAGCCTACCTGGGAGAGCCGGGGAGCTGTTTTTT CASSLPGRAGELFF
15 TRBJ2-3 NA TRBD1 TRBV4-1 TGCGCCAGCAGCCAACCGGGACAGACCACAGATACGCAGTATTTT CASSQPGQTTDTQYF
15 TRBJ2-1 NA TRBD2 TRBV5-1 TGCGCCAGCAGCTTGCAGCGGGGGACCTACAATGAGCAGTTCTTC CASSLQRGTYNEQFF
15 TRBJ1-6 NA TRBD1 TRBV7-2 TGTGCCAGCAGCTTAAGGGGGACAGGGCATTCACCCCTCCACTTT CASSLRGTGHSPLHF
11 TRBJ1-2 NA NA TRBV30 TGTGCCTGGAGTGAACTTTATGGCTACACCTTC CAWSELYGYTF
14 TRBJ2-2 NA NA TRBV19 TGTGCCAGTAGTTCCCGACAGCACACCGGGGAGCTGTTTTTT CASSSRQHTGELFF
16 TRBJ2-3 NA TRBD1 TRBV2 TGTGCCAGCAGCCGGGACCGGGACAGGGAACCAGATACGCAGTATTTT CASSRDRDREPDTQYF
15 TRBJ2-5 NA TRBD2 TRBV6-5 TGTGCCAGCAGTTACCCTAGCGGGGGGCAGGGGACCCAGTACTTC CASSYPSGGQGTQYF
13 TRBJ2-3 NA TRBD2 TRBV6-6 TGTGCCAGCACTCTTCGCGGGAGTGGTACGCAGTATTTT CASTLRGSGTQYF
15 TRBJ1-2 NA NA TRBV2 TGTGCCAGCACCCTGAGGGCAGGGGATAACTATGGCTACACCTTC CASTLRAGDNYGYTF
14 TRBJ1-1 NA NA TRBV5-1 TGCGCCAGCAGCTTTGAACAGGGAGGGACTGAAGCTTTCTTT CASSFEQGGTEAFF
14 TRBJ2-7 NA TRBD2 TRBV2 TGTGCCAGCGGGGGACTAGCGGGATTATACGAGCAGTACTTC CASGGLAGLYEQYF
18 TRBJ2-7 once NA TRBV21-1 TGTGCCAGCAGCAACCTCCGAGGGTTTCGGGACAGGGGTTACGAGCAGTACTTC CASSNLRGFRDRGYEQYF
15 TRBJ2-6 NA NA TRBV6-6 TGTGCCAGCAGTTACCTGAGCTCTGGGGCCAACGTCCTGACTTTC CASSYLSSGANVLTF
15 TRBJ1-1 NA NA TRBV27 TGTGCCAGCAGCCGAATCGTAAGGGGGAACACTGAAGCTTTCTTT CASSRIVRGNTEAFF
13 TRBJ1-1 NA NA TRBV30 TGTGCCTGGAAGGGGCAAAGGGACACTGAAGCTTTCTTT CAWKGQRDTEAFF
13 TRBJ1-2 NA NA TRBV2 TGTGCCAGCAGTGAACACAGGGAGAATGGCTACACCTTC CASSEHRENGYTF
14 TRBJ1-5 NA NA TRBV19 TGTGCCAGTAGTATCGGGGACATAGATCAGCCCCAGCATTTT CASSIGDIDQPQHF
16 TRBJ2-7 NA NA TRBV18 TGTGCCAGCTCACTTCGACCAGGCCCGAAGAAGTACGAGCAGTACTTC CASSLRPGPKKYEQYF
15 TRBJ1-2 once NA TRBV28 TGTGCCAGCAGTTTTCAGGACAGAGGGAGCTTTGGCTACACCTTC CASSFQDRGSFGYTF
16 TRBJ1-2 NA NA TRBV5-6 TGTGCCAGCAGCTTTTTTTCGGACTTAGCTAACTATGGCTACACCTTC CASSFFSDLANYGYTF
18 TRBJ2-2 NA TRBD2 TRBV27 TGTGCCAGCACCGGCGGGACTAGCGGGAGGGCCGTCGCCGGGGAGCTGTTTTTT CASTGGTSGRAVAGELFF